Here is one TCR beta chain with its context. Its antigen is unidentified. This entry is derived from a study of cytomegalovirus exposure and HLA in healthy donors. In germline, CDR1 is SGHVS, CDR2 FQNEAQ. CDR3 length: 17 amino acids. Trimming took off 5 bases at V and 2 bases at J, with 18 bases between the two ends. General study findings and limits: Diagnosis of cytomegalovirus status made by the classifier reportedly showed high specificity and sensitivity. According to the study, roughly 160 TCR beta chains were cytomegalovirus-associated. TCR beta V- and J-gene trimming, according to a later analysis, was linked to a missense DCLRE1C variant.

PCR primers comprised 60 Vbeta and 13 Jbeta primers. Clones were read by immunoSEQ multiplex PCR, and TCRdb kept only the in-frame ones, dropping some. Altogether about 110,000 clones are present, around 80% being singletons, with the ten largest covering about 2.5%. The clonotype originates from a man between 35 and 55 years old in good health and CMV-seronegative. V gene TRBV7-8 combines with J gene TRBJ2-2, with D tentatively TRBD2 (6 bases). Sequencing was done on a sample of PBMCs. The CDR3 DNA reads TGTGCCAGCAGCCAGTTAACCGGGACTTCAAACACCGGGGAGCTGTTTTTT. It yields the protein CASSQLTGTSNTGELFF.